This T cell receptor (beta chain) was profiled in a study of blood T cell repertoires in COVID-19. Germline trimming cut 0 bases from V and 1 base from J; bases unmatched to any gene: 8. The CDR3 sequence is 17 residues long. CDR1 and CDR2 from the germline V gene are GTSNPN and SVGIG (reference sequence). The protocol was immunoSEQ multiplex PCR, while the TCRdb copy is restricted to in-frame clones and leaves out a portion. The data contain 110,000 to 150,000 clones, roughly three quarters of them singletons. The source of this sequence is a woman aged 45 to 65 who had recovered from COVID-19. Sequencing was done on a sample of PBMCs or T cells enriched from blood (not recorded which). The chain is built from TRBV30 and TRBJ2-2; TRBD1 matches 7 bases. The CDR3 spells CAWSVLGGQRNTGELFF. The CDR3 DNA reads TGTGCCTGGAGTGTACTAGGGGGACAGAGGAACACCGGGGAGCTGTTTTTT.